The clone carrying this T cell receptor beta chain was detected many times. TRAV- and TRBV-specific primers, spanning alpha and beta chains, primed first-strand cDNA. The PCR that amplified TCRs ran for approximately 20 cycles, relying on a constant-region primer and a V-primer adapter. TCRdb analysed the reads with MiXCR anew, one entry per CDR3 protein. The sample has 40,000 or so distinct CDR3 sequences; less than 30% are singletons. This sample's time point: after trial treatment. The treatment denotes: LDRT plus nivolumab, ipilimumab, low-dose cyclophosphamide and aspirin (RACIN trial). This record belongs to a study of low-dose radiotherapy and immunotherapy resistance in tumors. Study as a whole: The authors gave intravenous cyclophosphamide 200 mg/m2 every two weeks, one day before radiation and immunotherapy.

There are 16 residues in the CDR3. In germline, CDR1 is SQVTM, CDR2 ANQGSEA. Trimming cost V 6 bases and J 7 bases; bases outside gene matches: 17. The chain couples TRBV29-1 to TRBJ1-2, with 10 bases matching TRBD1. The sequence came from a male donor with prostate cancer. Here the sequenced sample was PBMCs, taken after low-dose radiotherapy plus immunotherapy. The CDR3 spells CSVDDRGRFEYSGYTF. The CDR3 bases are TGCAGCGTCGACGACAGGGGGCGGTTTGAGTATTCTGGCTACACCTTC.